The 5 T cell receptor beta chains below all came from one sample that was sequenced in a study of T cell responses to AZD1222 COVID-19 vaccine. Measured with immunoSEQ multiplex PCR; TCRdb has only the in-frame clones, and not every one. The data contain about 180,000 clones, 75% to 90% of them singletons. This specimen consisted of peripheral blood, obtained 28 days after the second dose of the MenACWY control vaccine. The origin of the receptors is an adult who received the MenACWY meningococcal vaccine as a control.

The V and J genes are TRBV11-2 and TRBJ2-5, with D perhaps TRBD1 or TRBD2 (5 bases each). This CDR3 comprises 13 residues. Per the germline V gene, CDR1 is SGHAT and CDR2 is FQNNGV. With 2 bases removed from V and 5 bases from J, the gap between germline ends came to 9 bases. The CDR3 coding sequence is TGTGCCAGCAGCTTACCGGGGACGGAGACCCAGTACTTC. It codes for CASSLPGTETQYF.

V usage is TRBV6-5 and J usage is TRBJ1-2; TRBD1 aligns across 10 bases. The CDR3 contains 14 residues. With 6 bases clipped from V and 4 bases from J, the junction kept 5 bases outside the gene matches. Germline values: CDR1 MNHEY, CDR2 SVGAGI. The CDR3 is CASRGQGISYGYTF. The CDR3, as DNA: TGTGCCAGCAGGGGACAGGGGATTAGCTATGGCTACACCTTC.

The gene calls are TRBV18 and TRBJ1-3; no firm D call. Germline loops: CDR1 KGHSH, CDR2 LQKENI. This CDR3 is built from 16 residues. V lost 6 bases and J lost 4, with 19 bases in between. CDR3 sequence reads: CASSHPNTDPGNTIYF. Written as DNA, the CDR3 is TGTGCCAGCTCCCACCCGAACACCGACCCGGGAAACACCATATATTTT.

The CDR3 DNA sequence: TGTGCCAGCAGCTCGGGGACAGAACCCTACGAGCAGTACTTC. Translation: CASSSGTEPYEQYF. V is TRBV7-2 and J is TRBJ2-7; TRBD1 matches at 7 bases. The CDR3 loop spans 14 amino acids. The germline CDR1 and CDR2 sequences are SGHTA and FQGNSA. Unmatched junction bases numbered 5, after V lost 4 bases and J lost 2 bases.

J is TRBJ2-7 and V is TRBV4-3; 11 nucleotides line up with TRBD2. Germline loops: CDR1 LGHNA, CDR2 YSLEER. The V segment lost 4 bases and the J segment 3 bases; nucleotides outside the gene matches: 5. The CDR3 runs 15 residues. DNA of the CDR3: TGCGCCAGCAGCCTAGGGGGGACTAGCGGCTACGAGCAGTACTTC. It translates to CASSLGGTSGYEQYF.